A selection of T cell receptor beta chains follows, all from one sample in a study of T cell changes during pregnancy in multiple sclerosis. Method: immunoSEQ multiplex PCR; TCRdb's copy keeps in-frame clones and lacks some. The sample includes approximately 90,000 clones, around 90% of them seen just once. The specimen was peripheral blood, collected before pregnancy. The receptor source for this set is a female donor with multiple sclerosis, enrolled in a pregnancy study. Both conserved end residues are part of each CDR3. The D gene is left open where the match is weak. Expanded clones get a size class; other rows say once, few or many, or leave the size out.

d_call j_call clone_size v_call cdr3_nt cdr3_aa
TRBD1 TRBJ2-7 - TRBV4-1 TGCGCCAGCAGCCAACGGACAGGGAGCCACGAGCAGTACTTC CASSQRTGSHEQYF
- TRBJ2-5 - TRBV10-1 TGCGCCAGCAGTGAGTCGAGACTCGGCGGGGCCCAGTACTTC CASSESRLGGAQYF
TRBD1 TRBJ2-1 - TRBV4-2 TGTGCCAGCAGCCGCGGAATTCAGGGGGCGAACTACAATGAGCAGTTCTTC CASSRGIQGANYNEQFF
TRBD2 TRBJ2-1 - TRBV7-9 TGTGCCAGCAGCCCCTGGGTGGGCGGTCCGGGGGGTGAGCAGTTCTTC CASSPWVGGPGGEQFF
TRBD2 TRBJ2-1 - TRBV29-1 TGCAGCGGACTAGCGGGAGGAGGGATACACAATGAGCAGTTCTTC CSGLAGGGIHNEQFF
TRBD1 TRBJ1-2 - TRBV18 TGTGCCAGCCACCGATCCGGGACAGGGGGATTTGGCTACACCTTC CASHRSGTGGFGYTF
- TRBJ1-5 - TRBV30 TGTGCCTGGAGTCAGGGCAATCAGCCCCAGCATTTT CAWSQGNQPQHF
TRBD1 TRBJ1-2 - TRBV19 TGTGCCAGTAGTATCAGAGGACAGGCCTATGGCTACACCTTC CASSIRGQAYGYTF
TRBD2 TRBJ2-3 once TRBV27 TGTGCCAGCAGTGGAGGGCGGGAGGGGAACACAGATACGCAGTATTTT CASSGGREGNTDTQYF
- TRBJ1-5 - TRBV7-2 TGTGCCAGCAGCTTACGGGTCGGGGGGACCAATAGCAATCAGCCCCAGCATTTT CASSLRVGGTNSNQPQHF
- TRBJ2-1 - TRBV18 TGTGCCAGCTCCCTTCTTCTAGAGAACAATGAGCAGTTCTTC CASSLLLENNEQFF
TRBD1 TRBJ2-7 - TRBV30 TGTGCCTGGAGTGGAGGGACAGGGGACAAGCAGTACTTC CAWSGGTGDKQYF
TRBD1 TRBJ2-7 - TRBV10-2 TGCGCCAGCAGCTACGGACAGGGAATCCTTTACGAGCAGTACTTC CASSYGQGILYEQYF
- TRBJ1-1 - TRBV6-6 TGTGCCAGCAGTTACGAGAGCACTGAAGCTTTCTTT CASSYESTEAFF
- TRBJ1-1 few TRBV30 TGTGCCTGGAGCCGAGAGGGAGGGAACACTGAAGCTTTCTTT CAWSREGGNTEAFF